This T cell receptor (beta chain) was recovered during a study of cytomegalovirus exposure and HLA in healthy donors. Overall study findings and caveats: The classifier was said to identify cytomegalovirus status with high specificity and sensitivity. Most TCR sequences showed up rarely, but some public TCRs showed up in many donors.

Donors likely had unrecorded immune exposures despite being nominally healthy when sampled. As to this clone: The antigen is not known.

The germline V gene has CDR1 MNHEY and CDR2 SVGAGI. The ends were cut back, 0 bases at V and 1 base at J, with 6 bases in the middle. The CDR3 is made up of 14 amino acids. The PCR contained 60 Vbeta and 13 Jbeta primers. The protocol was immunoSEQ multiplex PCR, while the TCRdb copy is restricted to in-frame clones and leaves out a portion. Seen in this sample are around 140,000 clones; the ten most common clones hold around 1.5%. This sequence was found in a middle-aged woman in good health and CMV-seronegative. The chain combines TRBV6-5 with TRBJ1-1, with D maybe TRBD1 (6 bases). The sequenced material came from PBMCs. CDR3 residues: CASSYSRGNTEAFF. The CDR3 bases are TGTGCCAGCAGTTACTCCAGGGGGAACACTGAAGCTTTCTTT.